Presented here are 8 T cell receptor beta chains from one specimen sequenced in a study of T cell repertoires in cytomegalovirus infection (dated by TCRdb to about 2019). The instrument was an Illumina HiSeq 1500. TCRdb took the public reads, trimmed them with fastp at Q25, ran MiXCR for clone calling and kept in-frame beta chains. Each entry is one CDR3 protein sequence, shown with its most common DNA and genes. In all, the sample holds 400,000 or so distinct CDR3 sequences, and approximately 32% of those were seen once. The biggest ten clones account for approximately 14% of the sample. Sequencing used PBMCs. The receptors come from a human donor in good health (CMV status not recorded). Some clones in this sample may be carry-over from other donors' samples.

This clonotype was seen a few times. V is TRBV6-2 or TRBV6-3 and J is TRBJ2-1, with no clear D. The CDR3 loop spans 16 amino acids. Trimming pared 0 bases from V and 0 bases from J, leaving 9 bases between. The germline CDR1 and CDR2 sequences are MNHEY and SVGEGT. CDR3 coding DNA: TGTGCCAGCAGTTACTCTGCGGCTCCCTCCTACAATGAGCAGTTCTTC. Amino acid sequence: CASSYSAAPSYNEQFF.

CDR3 DNA sequence: TGTGCCAGCAGCTTAGGAAGGGGGAAGAATCAGCCCCAGCATTTT. Protein sequence: CASSLGRGKNQPQHF. The J gene is TRBJ1-5, the V gene TRBV7-2, with D maybe TRBD1 (6 bases). Germline loops: CDR1 SGHTA, CDR2 FQGNSA. V was pared by 1 base and J by 4 bases, with 11 bases between. The CDR3 length is 15 residues.

In its sample, this clonotype was seen a few times. The chain is built from TRBV7-8 and TRBJ1-1; tentatively, D is TRBD1 (5 bases). Trimming left V 2 bases short and J 0 bases short, with 13 bases between. The CDR3 contains 16 residues. CDR1 SGHVS and CDR2 FQNEAQ come from the germline V gene. In DNA, the CDR3 is TGTGCCAGCAGCTTAAGGGGATCCGGCTTGAACACTGAAGCTTTCTTT. It specifies CASSLRGSGLNTEAFF.

The sample holds a few counts of this clonotype. The CDR3 protein is CASRESRDRYYEQYF. Here the CDR3 DNA reads TGTGCCAGCAGAGAGAGCCGGGACAGGTACTACGAGCAGTACTTC. This sequence joins TRBV6-5 and TRBJ2-7, with 8 nucleotides matching TRBD1. The CDR3 covers 15 residues. V was clipped by 6 bases and J by 3 bases; unmatched bases: 10. Germline V gene data show CDR1 as MNHEY and CDR2 as SVGAGI.

To note about this clonotype: A junction boundary mismatches the germline segment, possibly from a read error. The CDR3, as DNA: TGTGCCAGCAGTTCCCCCGGGACAGGGTTTTACTACGAGCATTACTTC. Translated: CASSSPGTGFYYEHYF. J is TRBJ2-7 and V is TRBV6-5, with TRBD1 matching 9 bases. Looked up from germline, CDR1 is MNHEY and CDR2 is SVGAGI. CDR3 length: 16 amino acids.

The sample holds many counts of this clonotype. The chain links TRBV12-3 or TRBV12-4 to TRBJ2-7; D gene ambiguous. CDR3 length equals 12 residues. V was trimmed by 3 bases and J by 5 bases, leaving 8 bases between them. The CDR3 region has the DNA TGTGCCAGCAGTTTCCGGCCCCACGAGCAGTACTTC. Translation gives CASSFRPHEQYF.

The table lists this clonotype with a few counts. The V and J genes are TRBV9 and TRBJ2-5; D remains unclear. Trimming took 2 bases from V and 1 from J, leaving 12 bases between them. The CDR3 runs 15 residues. Germline V lookup: CDR1 SGDLS, CDR2 YYNGEE. The chain's CDR3 is CASSVSPNPQETQYF. The CDR3 region has the DNA TGTGCCAGCAGCGTCTCACCGAATCCCCAAGAGACCCAGTACTTC.

The chain joins TRBV28 to TRBJ1-2; TRBD1 is a possible D gene (5 bases). From germline, CDR1 is MDHEN and CDR2 SYDVKM. The CDR3 sequence is 14 residues long. Trimming left V 5 bases short and J 4 bases short, with 14 bases between. CDR3 residues: CASSAGTSGYGYTF. The CDR3 DNA reads TGTGCCAGCAGTGCCGGGACTTCCGGCTATGGCTACACCTTC.